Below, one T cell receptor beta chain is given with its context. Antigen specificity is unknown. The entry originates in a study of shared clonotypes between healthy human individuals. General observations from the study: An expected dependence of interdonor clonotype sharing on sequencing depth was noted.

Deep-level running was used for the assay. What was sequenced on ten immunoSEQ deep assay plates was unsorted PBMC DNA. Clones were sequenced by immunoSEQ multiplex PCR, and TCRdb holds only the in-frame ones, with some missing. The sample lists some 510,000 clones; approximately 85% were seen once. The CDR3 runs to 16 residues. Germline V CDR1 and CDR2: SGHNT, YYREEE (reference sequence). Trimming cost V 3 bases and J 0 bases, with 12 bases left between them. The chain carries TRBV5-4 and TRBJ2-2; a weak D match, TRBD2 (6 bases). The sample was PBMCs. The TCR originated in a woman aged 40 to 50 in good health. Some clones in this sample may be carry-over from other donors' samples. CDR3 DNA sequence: TGTGCCAGCAGCTCGTATAGCGGTGCGAACACCGGGGAGCTGTTTTTT. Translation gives CASSSYSGANTGELFF.